This T cell receptor beta chain was identified during a study of shared clonotypes between healthy human individuals. Overall study findings and caveats: Clonotypes shared by all four sorted-subset donors had higher generation probabilities than non-shared clonotypes.

In the original workflow: Junction-only sequences without quality scores were provided by ImmunoSEQ, so filtering was different. The assay was immunoSEQ multiplex PCR, and TCRdb's table has in-frame clones only and misses some. That table supplies the V and J calls and clone size; D and trimming were determined from the DNA. The data show about 2 million clones, 85% to 95% seen once. The ends were cut back, 4 bases at V and 3 bases at J, with 13 bases in the middle. The CDR3 length is 14 residues. The germline V gene encodes CDR1 SGHTS and CDR2 YDEGEE. In the case of this clone: Antigen: not known.

Sample: naive CD4+ T cells sorted from blood. Described subset: CD45RA+ positively selected. The clonotype comes from a young man in good health. The chain couples TRBV5-8 to TRBJ1-2, with D possibly TRBD1 on 6 matching bases. Written as DNA, the CDR3 is TGTGCCAGCAGCCTCCTTCAGGGGCACTATGGCTACACCTTC. Its protein product is CASSLLQGHYGYTF.